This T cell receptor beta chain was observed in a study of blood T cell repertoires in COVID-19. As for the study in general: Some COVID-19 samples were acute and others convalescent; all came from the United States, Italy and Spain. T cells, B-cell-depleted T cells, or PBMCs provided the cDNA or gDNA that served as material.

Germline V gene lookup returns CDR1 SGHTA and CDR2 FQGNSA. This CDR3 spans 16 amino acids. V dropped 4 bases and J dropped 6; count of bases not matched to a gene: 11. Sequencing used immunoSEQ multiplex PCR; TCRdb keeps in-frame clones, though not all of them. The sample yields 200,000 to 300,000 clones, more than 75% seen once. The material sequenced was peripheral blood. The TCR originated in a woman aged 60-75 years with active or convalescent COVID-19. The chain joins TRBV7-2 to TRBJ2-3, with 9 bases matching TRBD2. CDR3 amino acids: CASSSGATSGGDTQYF. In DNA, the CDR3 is TGTGCCAGCAGCTCAGGGGCGACTAGCGGAGGGGATACGCAGTATTTT.